This T cell receptor (beta chain) was retrieved from a study of T cells in Graves' hyperthyroidism and ophthalmopathy. Whole-study results and caveats: Blood also carried most thyroid clonotypes expanded above 0.001.

The germline gives CDR1 DFQATT, CDR2 SNEGSKA (reference sequence). CDR3 length: 13 residues. V dropped 4 bases and J dropped 4; count of bases not matched to a gene: 6. The investigators amplified TCR beta CDR3 regions from RNA transcripts. HTBI primers drove first-round RT-PCR of the TCR CDR3. TCRdb re-called the multiplex PCR reads through MiXCR, storing one row per CDR3 protein. The data show about 200,000 distinct CDR3 sequences, with approximately 16% seen just once and around 43% held by the top ten. No ophthalmopathy progression within 18 months constituted stable Graves' hyperthyroidism. Newly diagnosed hyperthyroidism, duration under 2 months, in patients aged 18 to 65. This clonotype turned up a few times. Antigen: not known.

The chain uses TRBV20-1 and TRBJ1-1; 7 positions agree with TRBD1. Sample: blood. The origin of this receptor is a man in his forties with Graves' hyperthyroidism. The CDR3 is CSATRQGFTEAFF. The CDR3 DNA sequence: TGCAGTGCTACAAGACAGGGTTTCACTGAAGCTTTCTTT.